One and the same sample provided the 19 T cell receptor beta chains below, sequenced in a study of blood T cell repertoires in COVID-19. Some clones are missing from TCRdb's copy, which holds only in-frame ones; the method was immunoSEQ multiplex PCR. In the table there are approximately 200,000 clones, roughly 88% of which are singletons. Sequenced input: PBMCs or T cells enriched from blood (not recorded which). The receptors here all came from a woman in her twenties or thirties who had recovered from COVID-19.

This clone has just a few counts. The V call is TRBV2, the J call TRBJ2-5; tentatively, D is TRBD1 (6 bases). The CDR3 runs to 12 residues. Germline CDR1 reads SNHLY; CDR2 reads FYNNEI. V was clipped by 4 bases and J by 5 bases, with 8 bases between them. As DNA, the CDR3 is TGTGCCAGCAGTGGACAGGCTGAGACCCAGTACTTC. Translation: CASSGQAETQYF. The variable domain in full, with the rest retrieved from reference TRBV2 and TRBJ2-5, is EPEVTQTPSHQVTQMGQEVILRCVPISNHLYFYWYRQILGQKVEFLVSFYNNEISEKSEIFDDQFSVERPDGSNFTLKIRSTKLEDSAMYFCASSGQAETQYFGPGTRLLVL.

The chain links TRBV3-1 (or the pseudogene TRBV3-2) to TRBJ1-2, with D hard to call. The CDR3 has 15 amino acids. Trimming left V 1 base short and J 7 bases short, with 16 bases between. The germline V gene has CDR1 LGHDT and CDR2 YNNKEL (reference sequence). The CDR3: CASSQGVVRGIGYTF. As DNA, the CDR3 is TGTGCCAGCAGCCAAGGAGTAGTAAGAGGTATTGGCTACACCTTC.

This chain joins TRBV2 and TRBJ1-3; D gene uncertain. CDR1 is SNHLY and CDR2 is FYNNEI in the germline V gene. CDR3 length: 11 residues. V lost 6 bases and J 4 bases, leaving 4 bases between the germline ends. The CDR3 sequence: CASREGNTIYF. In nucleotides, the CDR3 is TGTGCCAGCAGAGAGGGAAACACCATATATTTT. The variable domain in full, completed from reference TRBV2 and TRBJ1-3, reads EPEVTQTPSHQVTQMGQEVILRCVPISNHLYFYWYRQILGQKVEFLVSFYNNEISEKSEIFDDQFSVERPDGSNFTLKIRSTKLEDSAMYFCASREGNTIYFGEGSWLTVV.

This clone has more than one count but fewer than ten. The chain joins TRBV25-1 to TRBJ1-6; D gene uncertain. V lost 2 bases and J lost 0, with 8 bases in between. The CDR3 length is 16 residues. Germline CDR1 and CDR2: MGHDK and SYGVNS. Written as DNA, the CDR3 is TGTGCCAGCAGTGAAGGAGGGAGCTCCTATAATTCACCCCTCCACTTT. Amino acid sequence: CASSEGGSSYNSPLHF.

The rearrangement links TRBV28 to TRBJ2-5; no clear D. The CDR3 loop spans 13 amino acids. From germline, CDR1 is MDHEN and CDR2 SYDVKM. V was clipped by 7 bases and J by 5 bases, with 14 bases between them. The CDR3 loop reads CASTRWPSETQYF. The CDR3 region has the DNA TGTGCCAGCACCCGCTGGCCCTCGGAGACCCAGTACTTC.

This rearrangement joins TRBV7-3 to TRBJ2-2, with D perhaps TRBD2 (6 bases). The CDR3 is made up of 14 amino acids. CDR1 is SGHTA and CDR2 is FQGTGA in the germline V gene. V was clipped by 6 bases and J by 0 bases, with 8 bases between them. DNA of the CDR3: TGTGCCAGCAGGCTAGCGTCGAACACCGGGGAGCTGTTTTTT. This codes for CASRLASNTGELFF.

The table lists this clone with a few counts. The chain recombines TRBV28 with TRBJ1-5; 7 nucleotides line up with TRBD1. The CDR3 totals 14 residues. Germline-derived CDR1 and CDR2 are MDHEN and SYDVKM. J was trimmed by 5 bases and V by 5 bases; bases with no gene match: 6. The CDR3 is CASSTWTGDQPQHF. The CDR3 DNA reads TGTGCCAGCAGTACATGGACAGGAGATCAGCCCCAGCATTTT.

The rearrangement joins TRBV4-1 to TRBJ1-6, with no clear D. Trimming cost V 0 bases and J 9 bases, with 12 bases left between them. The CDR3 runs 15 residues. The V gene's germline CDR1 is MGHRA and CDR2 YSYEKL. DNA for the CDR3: TGCGCCAGCAGCCAAGAGGAGGGTTCTACTTCACCCCTCCACTTT. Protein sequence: CASSQEEGSTSPLHF.

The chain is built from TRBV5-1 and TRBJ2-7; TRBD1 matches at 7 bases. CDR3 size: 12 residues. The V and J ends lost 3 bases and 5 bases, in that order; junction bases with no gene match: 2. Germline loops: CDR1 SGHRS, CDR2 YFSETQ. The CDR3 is CASSSDRDEQYF. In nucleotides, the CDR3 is TGCGCCAGCAGCTCAGACAGGGACGAGCAGTACTTC.

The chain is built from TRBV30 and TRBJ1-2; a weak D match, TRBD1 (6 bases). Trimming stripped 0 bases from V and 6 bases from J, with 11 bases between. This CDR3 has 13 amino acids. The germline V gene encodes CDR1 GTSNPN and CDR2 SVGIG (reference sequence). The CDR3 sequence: CAWSVGRGHGYTF. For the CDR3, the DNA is TGTGCCTGGAGTGTAGGCAGGGGACATGGCTACACCTTC.

The CDR3: CATSDPQGSGTDTQYF. CDR3 DNA sequence: TGTGCCACCAGTGACCCACAGGGTTCTGGCACAGATACGCAGTATTTT. The chain couples TRBV24-1 to TRBJ2-3, with a weak D call TRBD1 (6 bases). Germline CDR1 is KGHDR and CDR2 is SFDVKD. V was shortened by 4 bases and J by 1 base, with 14 bases between the two germline ends. CDR3 size: 16 residues.

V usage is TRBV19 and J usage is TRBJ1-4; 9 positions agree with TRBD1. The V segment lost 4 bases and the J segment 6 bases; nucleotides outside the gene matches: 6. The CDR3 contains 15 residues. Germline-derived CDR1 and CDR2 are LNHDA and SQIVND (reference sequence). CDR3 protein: CASSTEQGAYEKLFF. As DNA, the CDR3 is TGTGCCAGTAGTACGGAACAGGGGGCGTATGAAAAACTGTTTTTT.

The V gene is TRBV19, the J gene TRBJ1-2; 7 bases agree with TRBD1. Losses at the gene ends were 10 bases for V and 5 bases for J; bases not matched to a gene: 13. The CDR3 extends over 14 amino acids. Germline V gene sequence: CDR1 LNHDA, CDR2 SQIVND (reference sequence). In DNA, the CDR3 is TGTGCCATTAGACAGGGCGCGCGTCGATATGGCTACACCTTC. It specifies CAIRQGARRYGYTF.

The CDR3 sequence: CASGLDSGEPQYF. CDR3 nucleotide sequence: TGTGCTAGTGGTTTGGATTCGGGGGAACCGCAGTATTTT. The chain carries TRBV12-5 and TRBJ2-3; possibly TRBD2 for D (6 bases). Germline V lookup: CDR1 LGHNT, CDR2 FRNRAP. The CDR3 totals 13 residues. With 1 base removed from V and 10 bases from J, the gap between germline ends came to 12 bases.

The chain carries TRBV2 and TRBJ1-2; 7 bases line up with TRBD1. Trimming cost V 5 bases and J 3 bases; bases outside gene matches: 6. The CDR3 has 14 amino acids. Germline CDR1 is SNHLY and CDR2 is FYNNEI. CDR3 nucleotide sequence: TGTGCCAGCAGTCGGGACAGAAGAGACTATGGCTACACCTTC. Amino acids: CASSRDRRDYGYTF.

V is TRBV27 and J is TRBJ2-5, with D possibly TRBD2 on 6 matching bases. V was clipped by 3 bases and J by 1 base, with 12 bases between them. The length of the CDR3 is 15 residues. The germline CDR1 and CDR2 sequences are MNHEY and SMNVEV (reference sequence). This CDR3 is CASSFSSGGQETQYF. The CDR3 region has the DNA TGTGCCAGCAGTTTTAGTAGCGGCGGCCAAGAGACCCAGTACTTC.

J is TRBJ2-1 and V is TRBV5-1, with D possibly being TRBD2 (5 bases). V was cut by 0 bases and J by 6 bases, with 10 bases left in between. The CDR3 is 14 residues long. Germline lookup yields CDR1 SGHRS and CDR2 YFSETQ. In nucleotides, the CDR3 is TGCGCCAGCAGCTTGGAGGACTTAGCCAATGAGCAGTTCTTC. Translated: CASSLEDLANEQFF.

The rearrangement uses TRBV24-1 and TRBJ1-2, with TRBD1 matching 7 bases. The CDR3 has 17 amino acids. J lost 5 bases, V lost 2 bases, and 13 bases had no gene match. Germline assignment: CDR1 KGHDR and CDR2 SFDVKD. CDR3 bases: TGTGCCACCAGTGATTCGACACGGGACAGCCTTTCATATGGCTACACCTTC. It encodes CATSDSTRDSLSYGYTF.

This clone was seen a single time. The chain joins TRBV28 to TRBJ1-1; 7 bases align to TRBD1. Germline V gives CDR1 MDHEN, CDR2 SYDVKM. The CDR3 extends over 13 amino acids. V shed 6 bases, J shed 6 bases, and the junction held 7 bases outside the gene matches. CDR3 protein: CASSETGWAEAFF. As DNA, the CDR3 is TGTGCCAGCAGCGAGACAGGGTGGGCTGAAGCTTTCTTT.